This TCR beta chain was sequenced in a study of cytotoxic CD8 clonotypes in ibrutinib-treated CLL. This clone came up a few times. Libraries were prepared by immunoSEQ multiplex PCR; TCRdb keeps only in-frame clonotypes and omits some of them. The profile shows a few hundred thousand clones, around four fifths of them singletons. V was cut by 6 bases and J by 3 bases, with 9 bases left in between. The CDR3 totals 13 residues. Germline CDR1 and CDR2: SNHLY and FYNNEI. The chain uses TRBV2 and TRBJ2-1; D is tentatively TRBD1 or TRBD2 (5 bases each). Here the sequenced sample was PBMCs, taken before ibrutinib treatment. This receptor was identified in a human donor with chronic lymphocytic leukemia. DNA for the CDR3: TGTGCCAGCAGGGGGACGTACTACAATGAGCAGTTCTTC. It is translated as CASRGTYYNEQFF. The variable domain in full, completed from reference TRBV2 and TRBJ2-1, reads EPEVTQTPSHQVTQMGQEVILRCVPISNHLYFYWYRQILGQKVEFLVSFYNNEISEKSEIFDDQFSVERPDGSNFTLKIRSTKLEDSAMYFCASRGTYYNEQFFGPGTRLTVL.